Each of the 23 T cell receptor beta chains below was sequenced from the same sample in a study of Ad26.COV2.S vaccination and SARS-CoV-2 variants. Treatment given: 15 to 20 received Ad26.COV2.S at low or high dose, single or two shots; 5 received placebo; per-sample allocation not given. Samples analyzed were those drawn on day 63 after the first vaccine or placebo injection. Sequencing used immunoSEQ multiplex PCR; TCRdb keeps in-frame clones, though not all of them. Here the sample spans about 350,000 clones, roughly nine tenths being singletons. The sequencing here drew on peripheral blood, taken in a trial of Ad26.COV2.S vaccine versus placebo. The receptors originated from a person between 18 and 60 years old who received the Ad26.COV2.S COVID-19 vaccine or a placebo.

The rearrangement uses TRBV19 and TRBJ2-5, with D maybe TRBD2 (5 bases). With 6 bases removed from V and 2 bases from J, the gap between germline ends came to 7 bases. This CDR3 has 12 amino acids. Germline-derived CDR1 and CDR2 are LNHDA and SQIVND (reference sequence). CDR3 DNA sequence: TGTGCCAGTAGCGGGATGCAAGAGACCCAGTACTTC. It yields the protein CASSGMQETQYF.

The chain uses TRBV19 and TRBJ2-6; no clear D. The length of the CDR3 is 14 residues. Germline assignment: CDR1 LNHDA and CDR2 SQIVND (reference sequence). With 8 bases removed from V and 0 bases from J, the gap between germline ends came to 8 bases. CDR3 coding DNA: TGTGCCAGTGAATTAGGCTCTGGGGCCAACGTCCTGACTTTC. Its translation: CASELGSGANVLTF.

This clone showed up just once. This sequence joins TRBV7-2 and TRBJ1-4; 8 bases align to TRBD1. Germline loops: CDR1 SGHTA, CDR2 FQGNSA. The CDR3 length is 14 residues. The V and J ends lost 5 bases and 7 bases, in that order; junction bases with no gene match: 6. CDR3 sequence: CASSQGQGGEKLFF. CDR3 nucleotide sequence: TGTGCCAGCAGCCAAGGACAGGGAGGTGAAAAACTGTTTTTT.

In regard to this clone: Other DNA sequences in the sample encode the same CDR3. CDR3: CASSLDRVSYNEQFF. CDR3 DNA sequence: TGTGCCAGCAGCTTAGACAGGGTTTCCTACAATGAGCAGTTCTTC. This chain links TRBV7-2 with TRBJ2-1, with D possibly TRBD1 on 6 matching bases. This CDR3 region has 15 residues. Trimming stripped 1 base from V and 1 base from J, with 8 bases between. The germline CDR1 and CDR2 sequences are SGHTA and FQGNSA.

This clone was detected a few times. V gene TRBV6-5 combines with J gene TRBJ1-6; D is uncertain. CDR1 MNHEY and CDR2 SVGAGI come from the germline V gene. Trimming pared 4 bases from V and 9 bases from J, leaving 7 bases between. This CDR3 is 12 amino acids long. The CDR3, as DNA: TGTGCCAGCAGTTTTCGTACTTCACCCCTCCACTTT. Translated, it gives CASSFRTSPLHF.

The J gene is TRBJ1-4, the V gene TRBV11-2; D might be TRBD1 (5 bases). CDR3 size: 15 residues. The ends were cut back, 5 bases at V and 0 bases at J, with 10 bases in the middle. The V gene's germline CDR1 is SGHAT and CDR2 FQNNGV. The chain's CDR3 is CASSPWGATNEKLFF. As DNA, the CDR3 is TGTGCCAGCAGCCCCTGGGGGGCAACTAATGAAAAACTGTTTTTT.

The chain couples TRBV20-1 to TRBJ1-2; possible D gene TRBD1, 6 bases. CDR3 length equals 11 residues. Germline-derived CDR1 and CDR2 are DFQATT and SNEGSKA (reference sequence). With 2 bases removed from V and 9 bases from J, the gap between germline ends came to 10 bases. The CDR3 DNA is TGCAGTGCTAGAATAGGACAGCGCTACACCTTC. The encoded protein is CSARIGQRYTF.

The chain is built from TRBV19 and TRBJ2-6; TRBD1 matches at 8 bases. The germline V gene has CDR1 LNHDA and CDR2 SQIVND (reference sequence). V shed 6 bases, J shed 2 bases, and the junction held 6 bases outside the gene matches. The CDR3 consists of 16 residues. DNA of the CDR3: TGTGCCAGTAGGCTAGCAGGGGGCACTGGGGCCAACGTCCTGACTTTC. Its translation: CASRLAGGTGANVLTF. The complete variable domain, with remaining parts taken from reference TRBV19 and TRBJ2-6, reads DGGITQSPKYLFRKEGQNVTLSCEQNLNHDAMYWYRQDPGQGLRLIYYSQIVNDFQKGDIAEGYSVSREKKESFPLTVTSAQKNPTAFYLCASRLAGGTGANVLTFGAGSRLTVL.

V is TRBV7-9 and J is TRBJ2-7; D remains ambiguous. This CDR3 is built from 15 residues. The germline CDR1 and CDR2 sequences are SEHNR and FQNEAQ (reference sequence). V was trimmed by 4 bases and J by 1 base, leaving 14 bases between them. The CDR3 is CASSSRGVASYEQYF. Here the CDR3 DNA reads TGTGCCAGCAGCTCCCGTGGGGTGGCATCCTACGAGCAGTACTTC. Looking up the rest from reference TRBV7-9 and TRBJ2-7 gives the full variable domain: DTGVSQNPRHKITKRGQNVTFRCDPISEHNRLYWYRQTLGQGPEFLTYFQNEAQLEKSRLLSDRFSAERPKGSFSTLEIQRTEQGDSAMYLCASSSRGVASYEQYFGPGTRLTVT.

The chain is built from TRBV7-2 and TRBJ1-1; D is undetermined. This CDR3 spans 14 amino acids. Germline lookup yields CDR1 SGHTA and CDR2 FQGNSA. Trimming removed 4 bases from V and 4 bases from J, with 13 bases in between. The CDR3 sequence is CASSSKATGTEAFF. The CDR3 DNA follows: TGTGCCAGCAGCTCTAAGGCTACTGGCACTGAAGCTTTCTTT.

The chain recombines TRBV9 with TRBJ1-2; D remains unclear. The CDR3 is 16 residues long. V was trimmed by 0 bases and J by 1 base, leaving 13 bases between them. CDR1 and CDR2 (germline): SGDLS, YYNGEE. The CDR3 sequence: CASSVGGPRVNYGYTF. CDR3 nucleotides: TGTGCCAGCAGCGTAGGTGGACCGCGGGTTAACTATGGCTACACCTTC.

The chain joins TRBV25-1 to TRBJ2-3; D might be TRBD2 (6 bases). The V gene lost 7 bases and the J gene lost 6 bases, with 23 bases spanning the gap. The V gene's germline CDR1 is MGHDK and CDR2 SYGVNS. The CDR3 runs to 16 residues. The CDR3 DNA follows: TGTGCCAGCACCCCAGCCGGGACTCCACTCTGGGATACGCAGTATTTT. Protein: CASTPAGTPLWDTQYF.

The chain couples TRBV9 to TRBJ1-5, with TRBD1 as a possible D gene (6 bases). CDR3 length: 16 residues. Trimming removed 3 bases at V and 0 bases at J, with 13 bases between. Germline CDR1 and CDR2: SGDLS and YYNGEE. Here the CDR3 DNA reads TGTGCCAGCAGCGCCGGGGACACCTATAGCAATCAGCCCCAGCATTTT. Translation: CASSAGDTYSNQPQHF.

The rearrangement uses TRBV6-5 and TRBJ1-2; TRBD1 agrees at 7 bases. Germline V gives CDR1 MNHEY, CDR2 SVGAGI. The CDR3 runs to 14 residues. J lost 5 bases, V lost 6 bases, and 9 bases had no gene match. The CDR3 reads CASRTPGQPYGYTF. The CDR3 coding sequence is TGTGCCAGCAGGACTCCGGGACAGCCTTATGGCTACACCTTC.

The chain combines TRBV4-3 with TRBJ2-3; D unclear. With 4 bases removed from V and 0 bases from J, the gap between germline ends came to 14 bases. The CDR3 has 16 amino acids. Germline loops: CDR1 LGHNA, CDR2 YSLEER. The CDR3 DNA sequence: TGCGCCAGCAGCCCGAAACAGCATTCTAGCACAGATACGCAGTATTTT. This encodes CASSPKQHSSTDTQYF.

The CDR3 DNA is TGTGCCATCAGTAGTCCGGCAGGAAATGTTCAAGAGACCCAGTACTTC. Protein: CAISSPAGNVQETQYF. The chain links TRBV10-3 to TRBJ2-5, with D uncertain. This CDR3 is 16 amino acids long. V was pared by 5 bases and J by 2 bases, with 18 bases between. Germline CDR1 is ENHRY and CDR2 is SYGVKD.

The V call is TRBV10-3, the J call TRBJ2-5, with a tentative D call TRBD2 (5 bases). CDR3 length: 11 residues. CDR1 is ENHRY and CDR2 is SYGVKD in the germline V gene. Trimming took 4 bases from V and 5 from J, leaving 5 bases between them. The CDR3 sequence is CAISGGETQYF. The CDR3 bases are TGTGCCATCAGTGGAGGGGAGACCCAGTACTTC.

V gene TRBV7-8 combines with J gene TRBJ2-7; 9 bases map to TRBD2. The CDR3 sequence is 17 residues long. Losses at the gene ends were 0 bases for V and 2 bases for J; bases not matched to a gene: 8. Germline CDR1 reads SGHVS; CDR2 reads FQNEAQ. The DNA of the CDR3 is TGTGCCAGCAGCTTAGCCCCCCCCGTAGCGGGGGCCTACGAGCAGTACTTC. Its protein product is CASSLAPPVAGAYEQYF.

The chain has TRBV7-2 and TRBJ2-7; no clear D. The CDR3 loop spans 14 amino acids. V was clipped by 4 bases and J by 0 bases, with 10 bases between them. The germline V gene encodes CDR1 SGHTA and CDR2 FQGNSA. This CDR3 reads CASSSYLSSYEQYF. CDR3 nucleotide sequence: TGTGCCAGCAGCTCGTATCTTAGCTCCTACGAGCAGTACTTC.

The table lists this clone with a count of one. The chain uses TRBV19 and TRBJ2-3; a weak D match, TRBD1 (6 bases). The CDR3 consists of 12 residues. CDR1 LNHDA and CDR2 SQIVND come from the germline V gene (reference sequence). The V and J ends lost 5 bases and 5 bases respectively, with 8 bases between them. CDR3 amino acids: CASSPQGDTQYF. In DNA form, the CDR3 reads TGTGCCAGTAGTCCACAGGGAGATACGCAGTATTTT.

This clone was recorded once. The chain recombines TRBV9 with TRBJ1-6; the D is unclear. The V gene's germline CDR1 is SGDLS and CDR2 YYNGEE. The CDR3 contains 15 residues. V shed 0 bases and J shed 9 bases, with 13 bases lying between them. The CDR3 DNA reads as TGTGCCAGCAGCGTAGAATCGGGGAGGAGTTCACCCCTCCACTTT. It translates to CASSVESGRSSPLHF.

The chain links TRBV7-9 to TRBJ2-2; D remains unclear. CDR3 length: 13 residues. Trimming cost V 4 bases and J 5 bases, with 8 bases left between them. CDR1 is SEHNR, CDR2 FQNEAQ, per germline (reference sequence). CDR3 amino acids: CASSSLSTGELFF. CDR3 in DNA: TGTGCCAGCAGCTCTCTTTCAACCGGGGAGCTGTTTTTT.

The chain carries TRBV27 and TRBJ1-1; TRBD1 agrees at 7 bases. V lost 6 bases and J lost 5; bases outside the gene matches: 9. CDR1 MNHEY and CDR2 SMNVEV come from the germline V gene (reference sequence). CDR3 length: 14 residues. DNA of the CDR3: TGTGCCAGCAGGGTCGAACGACAGGGAACTGAAGCTTTCTTT. This codes for CASRVERQGTEAFF.